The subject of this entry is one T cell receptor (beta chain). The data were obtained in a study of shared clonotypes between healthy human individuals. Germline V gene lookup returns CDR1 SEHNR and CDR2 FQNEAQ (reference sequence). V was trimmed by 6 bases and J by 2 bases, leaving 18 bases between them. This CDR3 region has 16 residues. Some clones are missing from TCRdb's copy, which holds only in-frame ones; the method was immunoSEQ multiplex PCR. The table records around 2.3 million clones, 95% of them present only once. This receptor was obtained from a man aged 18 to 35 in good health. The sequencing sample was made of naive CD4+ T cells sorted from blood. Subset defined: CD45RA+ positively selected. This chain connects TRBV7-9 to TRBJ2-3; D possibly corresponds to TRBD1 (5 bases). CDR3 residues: CASRPKGLLTTDTQYF. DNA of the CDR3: TGTGCCAGCAGACCCAAGGGGCTCCTAACCACAGATACGCAGTATTTT.